The next 26 T cell receptor beta chains were all read from a single sample in a study of monozygotic twins with inflammatory bowel disease. TCRdb reprocessed the 5' RACE reads and stores each CDR3 protein as one record, lacking DNA. The sample data list approximately 200,000 distinct CDR3 sequences. The sequencing sample was made of blood. The source of these receptors is a human donor with ulcerative colitis or Crohn's disease, or a healthy co-twin of an affected twin (not recorded which).

This rearrangement joins TRBV20-1 to TRBJ2-2; TCRdb's D call, TRBD2, is unchecked because there is no DNA. The CDR3 runs to 16 residues. Germline V gives CDR1 DFQATT, CDR2 SNEGSKA (reference sequence). The CDR3 here is CSAPPTSGVNTGELFF.

V is TRBV7-2 and J is TRBJ2-7; TCRdb's D call, TRBD1, is unchecked because there is no DNA. Germline CDR1 reads SGHTA; CDR2 reads FQGNSA. The CDR3 is 14 residues long. The CDR3 is CASSPGGGSYEQYF.

The chain employs TRBV5-1 and TRBJ1-1; lacking DNA, the TRBD1 call made by TCRdb goes unchecked. This CDR3 spans 15 amino acids. The V gene's germline CDR1 is SGHRS and CDR2 YFSETQ. CDR3 sequence reads: CASRDLDRHNTEAFF.

The chain links TRBV18 to TRBJ2-1; TCRdb reports TRBD2, a call that lacks DNA to check it against. The CDR3 extends over 14 amino acids. Germline V lookup: CDR1 KGHSH, CDR2 LQKENI. CDR3 sequence: CASLPTTSSGEQFF.

The genes are TRBV20-1 and TRBJ1-1. The CDR3 runs 11 residues. Germline loops: CDR1 DFQATT, CDR2 SNEGSKA (reference sequence). CDR3 protein: CSVKGNTEAFF.

The chain joins TRBV4-1 to TRBJ2-5; TCRdb names TRBD1, which stays unverified in the absence of DNA. The CDR3 totals 13 residues. Germline V CDR1 and CDR2: MGHRA, YSYEKL. CDR3 residues: CASSHRGKGTQYF.

The chain has TRBV20-1 and TRBJ2-3; TCRdb designates TRBD1, a call that cannot be tested without DNA. CDR3 length: 15 amino acids. Germline V gives CDR1 DFQATT, CDR2 SNEGSKA (reference sequence). CDR3 amino acids: CSARPLSYSTDTQYF.

This chain uses TRBV7-8 with TRBJ2-7. This CDR3 is built from 15 residues. Germline V CDR1 and CDR2: SGHVS, FQNEAQ. The CDR3 loop reads CASSLALGSFYEQYF. Full variable domain (outside the CDR3, taken from reference TRBV7-8 and TRBJ2-7): GAGVSQSPRYKVAKRGQDVALRCDPISGHVSLFWYQQALGQGPEFLTYFQNEAQLDKSGLPSDRFFAERPEGSVSTLKIQRTQQEDSAVYLCASSLALGSFYEQYFGPGTRLTVT.

The gene calls are TRBV6-1 and TRBJ2-7; TCRdb's assignment of TRBD1 cannot be checked, as there is no DNA. The CDR3 length is 15 residues. Per germline, CDR1 MNHNS and CDR2 SASEGT. The CDR3: CASSEEAGGRYEQYF.

J is TRBJ1-1 and V is TRBV7-9. CDR1 SEHNR and CDR2 FQNEAQ come from the germline V gene (reference sequence). The CDR3 loop spans 16 amino acids. The CDR3 loop is CASSPAGGRVNTEAFF.

The chain has TRBV6-2 or TRBV6-3 and TRBJ1-1; the TCRdb call, TRBD1, lacks DNA for checking. Per the germline V gene, CDR1 is MNHEY and CDR2 is SVGEGT. This CDR3 has 15 residues. CDR3 in amino acids: CASSYEGVLNTEAFF.

The chain recombines TRBV7-9 with TRBJ2-1; TCRdb names TRBD1, which stays unverified in the absence of DNA. CDR1 SEHNR and CDR2 FQNEAQ come from the germline V gene (reference sequence). The CDR3 is made up of 15 amino acids. CDR3 protein: CASSLGQGATGEQFF. The whole variable domain, remainder taken from reference TRBV7-9 and TRBJ2-1, is DTGVSQNPRHKITKRGQNVTFRCDPISEHNRLYWYRQTLGQGPEFLTYFQNEAQLEKSRLLSDRFSAERPKGSFSTLEIQRTEQGDSAMYLCASSLGQGATGEQFFGPGTRLTVL.

The chain recombines TRBV6-1 with TRBJ1-2; TCRdb lists TRBD1, though no DNA is available to test this call. Germline V gene data show CDR1 as MNHNS and CDR2 as SASEGT. This CDR3 is built from 14 residues. CDR3 protein: CASSPKQGNYGYTF.

V gene TRBV5-4 combines with J gene TRBJ1-2; TCRdb's D gene call, TRBD1, goes unchecked for lack of DNA. The germline gives CDR1 SGHNT, CDR2 YYREEE (reference sequence). There are 13 residues in the CDR3. This CDR3 is CASSSDRGDGYTF.

The rearrangement links TRBV12-3 or TRBV12-4 to TRBJ1-5. The CDR3 has 13 residues. This chain's CDR3 is CASSLMWDQPQHF.

The chain couples TRBV11-2 to TRBJ2-5. CDR3 size: 13 residues. Looked up from germline, CDR1 is SGHAT and CDR2 is FQNNGV. The CDR3: CASSLLSQETQYF.

The chain uses TRBV12-3 or TRBV12-4 and TRBJ2-1. This CDR3 region has 16 residues. The CDR3: CASSSDGNTYGNEQFF.

The J gene is TRBJ2-5, the V gene TRBV4-2. Germline CDR1 is LGHNA and CDR2 is YNFKEQ. CDR3 length: 13 residues. This CDR3 is CASSQGDEETQYF.

The gene calls are TRBV18 and TRBJ2-5. The CDR3 has 11 amino acids. Germline-derived CDR1 and CDR2 are KGHSH and LQKENI. Here the CDR3 reads CASSPRETQYF. The full variable domain, with the rest looked up from reference TRBV18 and TRBJ2-5, is NAGVMQNPRHLVRRRGQEARLRCSPMKGHSHVYWYRQLPEEGLKFMVYLQKENIIDESGMPKERFSAEFPKEGPSILRIQQVVRGDSAAYFCASSPRETQYFGPGTRLLVL.

This chain uses TRBV29-1 with TRBJ2-7. Germline CDR1 SQVTM, CDR2 ANQGSEA. The CDR3 consists of 12 residues. CDR3 sequence reads: CSVLVSSYEQYF.

This chain joins TRBV6-6 and TRBJ2-7; the TRBD1 assignment by TCRdb is unverifiable without DNA. In germline, CDR1 is MNHNY, CDR2 SVGAGI (reference sequence). This CDR3 comprises 13 residues. This CDR3 reads CASRGSAQYEQYF.

The chain carries TRBV5-1 and TRBJ2-7; TCRdb selects TRBD1, and the lack of DNA leaves this call unchecked. The CDR3 contains 16 residues. CDR1 and CDR2 (germline): SGHRS, YFSETQ. CDR3 region: CASSLSPGGALPEQYF.

The gene calls are TRBV20-1 and TRBJ2-7. This CDR3 is 12 amino acids long. Germline CDR1 DFQATT, CDR2 SNEGSKA (reference sequence). The CDR3 sequence: CSARIVTYEQYF.

The chain carries TRBV2 and TRBJ2-1. The germline gives CDR1 SNHLY, CDR2 FYNNEI. The CDR3 totals 11 residues. The CDR3 is CASSGPVVQFF.

The chain is built from TRBV5-1 and TRBJ1-1; TCRdb returns TRBD1, unconfirmable since there is no DNA. Germline values: CDR1 SGHRS, CDR2 YFSETQ. The CDR3 covers 15 residues. The CDR3 protein is CASSFQEGVGTEAFF.

V usage is TRBV7-2 and J usage is TRBJ2-2; TCRdb's D call, TRBD1, is unchecked because there is no DNA. CDR1 is SGHTA, CDR2 FQGNSA, per germline. There are 16 residues in the CDR3. CDR3 sequence reads: CASSLEVRGLAGELFF.